This TCR beta chain was recovered during a study of CD8+ T cells in alopecia areata. Background on the study: Tofacitinib exposure lasted 6 to 18 months, followed by 6 months off drug. General study points: With patients, TCR sharing proved less clear than in mice, a difference possibly related to HLA. There were also resident alphabeta T cells of normal skin sequenced in scalp samples.

The authors extracted RNA and reverse transcribed it into cDNA as the sequencing template. Sequencing used immunoSEQ multiplex PCR; TCRdb keeps in-frame clones, though not all of them. The table lists hundreds of thousands of clones, more than 45% of them singletons. This clone appeared a few times. Its antigen is still unknown. Looked up from germline, CDR1 is SGHNT and CDR2 is YENEEA. J gave up 9 bases and V 2 bases, and 3 bases lay outside the gene matches. The CDR3 loop spans 14 amino acids. Both peripheral blood and punch biopsies of lesional scalp skin were obtained from patients who had alopecia areata.

This clonotype was sampled from a human donor with alopecia areata. The gene calls are TRBV11-3 and TRBJ2-1, with 11 bases fitting TRBD2. Sequencing was performed on CD4+ T cells sorted from blood, taken at week 0. CDR3 coding DNA: TGTGCCAGCAGCTTACTTGGGACTAGCGGTGAGCAGTTCTTC. Protein product: CASSLLGTSGEQFF.